These 12 T cell receptor beta chains came from one sample sequenced in a study of T cell responses to AZD1222 COVID-19 vaccine. Clones were sequenced by immunoSEQ multiplex PCR, and TCRdb holds only the in-frame ones, with some missing. The profile shows just under 90,000 clones, approximately 91% of them singletons. This specimen consisted of peripheral blood, obtained on day 0 of AZD1222 vaccination. The receptor set was obtained from an adult in good health.

V gene TRBV5-1 combines with J gene TRBJ2-1, with a tentative D call TRBD1 (6 bases). The CDR3 length is 16 residues. Germline values: CDR1 SGHRS, CDR2 YFSETQ. V was pared by 3 bases and J by 8 bases, with 21 bases between. The CDR3, as DNA: TGCGCCAGCAGCTCAGGCAGGGGTCCGTCGTTTGATGAGCAGTTCTTC. Protein: CASSSGRGPSFDEQFF.

The rearrangement uses TRBV27 and TRBJ2-2; the D is unclear. Per germline, CDR1 MNHEY and CDR2 SMNVEV (reference sequence). The CDR3 consists of 14 residues. Trimming removed 3 bases from V and 3 bases from J, with 8 bases in between. The CDR3 DNA follows: TGTGCCAGCAGTTTTGTAAGCGACACCGGGGAGCTGTTTTTT. Translating it yields CASSFVSDTGELFF.

The V and J genes are TRBV29-1 and TRBJ2-1; 13 bases agree with TRBD2. With V trimmed by 2 bases and J by 9 bases, 19 bases remained unmatched. Per germline, CDR1 SQVTM and CDR2 ANQGSEA. CDR3 size: 19 residues. CDR3 protein: CSVENYSGTSGTFRGEQFF. The CDR3 bases are TGCAGCGTTGAAAACTACTCCGGGACTAGCGGGACCTTCCGAGGTGAGCAGTTCTTC.

The J gene is TRBJ1-4, the V gene TRBV14; D is ambiguous. CDR3 length equals 16 residues. The V gene's germline CDR1 is SGHDN and CDR2 FVKESK. V was trimmed by 4 bases and J by 4 bases, leaving 16 bases between them. The CDR3 spells CASSLDYPGGNEKLFF. The DNA for the CDR3 is TGTGCCAGCAGCCTGGACTACCCGGGAGGTAATGAAAAACTGTTTTTT.

The chain carries TRBV28 and TRBJ2-1; maybe TRBD2 (6 bases). The germline V and J ends were trimmed by 5 bases and 7 bases, with 18 bases remaining between them. There are 15 residues in the CDR3. The germline V gene encodes CDR1 MDHEN and CDR2 SYDVKM. CDR3 residues: CASSLPGTLGNEQFF. The CDR3 DNA follows: TGTGCCAGCAGTCTACCCGGGACTCTAGGGAATGAGCAGTTCTTC.

This clone appeared once. The chain has TRBV18 and TRBJ2-7, with D possibly called TRBD1 or TRBD2 (5 bases each). Germline V lookup: CDR1 KGHSH, CDR2 LQKENI. CDR3 length: 15 residues. V dropped 0 bases and J dropped 5 bases, with 14 bases sitting between them. The CDR3 nucleotides read TGTGCCAGCTCACCACCTTCCCGGGACGCGAACGAGCAGTACTTC. Its translation: CASSPPSRDANEQYF.

V gene TRBV4-1 combines with J gene TRBJ1-6; unclear D gene. The V and J ends lost 0 bases and 8 bases respectively, with 17 bases between them. The CDR3 totals 17 residues. Germline CDR1 MGHRA, CDR2 YSYEKL. In nucleotides, the CDR3 is TGCGCCAGCAGCCAAGAAGCCGCGGCAACCCTTTATTCACCCCTCCACTTT. It codes for CASSQEAAATLYSPLHF.

The J gene is TRBJ2-1, the V gene TRBV6-5, with 7 bases identical to TRBD2. V gave up 6 bases and J gave up 2 bases; unmatched junction bases: 7. The CDR3 consists of 15 residues. The germline CDR1 and CDR2 sequences are MNHEY and SVGAGI. For the CDR3, the DNA is TGTGCCAGCAGGACCTCGGGAGGTGCCTACAATGAGCAGTTCTTC. As protein: CASRTSGGAYNEQFF.

CDR3 nucleotides: TGTGCCAGCAGCTTGGCTAGCGGGAGCAACAATGAGCAGTTCTTC. Protein: CASSLASGSNNEQFF. The rearrangement uses TRBV5-4 and TRBJ2-1, with 10 bases lining up with TRBD2. Germline-derived CDR1 and CDR2 are SGHNT and YYREEE (reference sequence). This CDR3 is 15 amino acids long. Trimming took 0 bases from V and 5 from J; bases not matched to a gene: 2.

A word on this clone: The junction departs from the called germline gene at one end, perhaps through a read error. The chain uses TRBV29-1 and TRBJ2-3; the match to TRBD2 covers 7 bases. Germline assignment: CDR1 SQVTM and CDR2 ANQGSEA. The CDR3 length is 16 residues. The CDR3 is CSVEPPGLSSSDTQYF. CDR3 DNA: TGCAGTGTTGAGCCTCCGGGACTAAGTTCATCCGATACGCAGTATTTT.

V usage is TRBV5-1 and J usage is TRBJ2-7; 10 bases match TRBD1. The trim removed 4 bases at V and 6 bases at J, leaving 7 bases unmatched. The CDR3 totals 14 residues. Germline V gives CDR1 SGHRS, CDR2 YFSETQ. The CDR3 region has the DNA TGCGCCAGCAGCCCCGGGACAGGGGCGGGCGAGCAGTACTTC. Encoded protein: CASSPGTGAGEQYF.

J is TRBJ2-7 and V is TRBV9; TRBD1 matches 11 bases. This CDR3 is built from 15 residues. Germline assignment: CDR1 SGDLS and CDR2 YYNGEE. J was trimmed by 6 bases and V by 0 bases; bases with no gene match: 5. The CDR3 sequence is CASSVEGQGAIEQYF. DNA of the CDR3: TGTGCCAGCAGCGTAGAAGGACAGGGGGCTATCGAGCAGTACTTC.